The T cell receptor (beta chain) described here comes from a study of blood T cell repertoires in COVID-19. Study-wide background: Acute-phase and convalescent COVID-19 samples originated in the United States, Italy and Spain. T cells, B-cell-depleted T cells, or PBMCs provided the cDNA or gDNA that served as material.

The length of the CDR3 is 12 residues. In germline, CDR1 is KGHSH, CDR2 LQKENI. V dropped 3 bases and J dropped 8; count of bases not matched to a gene: 0. In the original processing: Estimation of nucleated cell counts was performed using reference gene primer amplification. Profiling relied on immunoSEQ multiplex PCR, and the TCRdb table lists in-frame clones only, not all of them. The DNA gave D and trimming, while V, J and clone size come from that table. Here the sample spans about 400,000 clones, approximately 90% being singletons. The sequencing input was peripheral blood. This clonotype originated in a woman aged 25 to 45 with acute or convalescent COVID-19. The V gene is TRBV18, the J gene TRBJ1-4; 7 nucleotides match TRBD1. This CDR3 reads CASSPDREKLFF. In DNA form, the CDR3 reads TGTGCCAGCTCACCGGACAGGGAAAAACTGTTTTTT.